This T cell receptor beta chain was captured in a study of cytotoxic CD8 clonotypes in ibrutinib-treated CLL. Germline CDR1 is SGHVS and CDR2 is FNYEAQ. V was trimmed by 1 base and J by 8 bases, leaving 11 bases between them. CDR3 size: 13 residues. Produced via immunoSEQ multiplex PCR; TCRdb's table is partial and in-frame only. The repertoire holds some 150,000 clones, with around three quarters as singletons. This clone was counted only a few times. This clonotype originated in a human donor with chronic lymphocytic leukemia. The specimen was PBMCs, collected after 12 months of ibrutinib treatment. The chain carries TRBV7-6 and TRBJ1-2; D perhaps matches TRBD1 (5 bases). The CDR3 DNA reads as TGTGCCAGCAGCTTAGTTCGGGGGATGGGCTACACCTTC. This sequence encodes CASSLVRGMGYTF.